This T cell receptor (beta chain) was profiled in a study of blood T cell repertoires in COVID-19. Study background: Both acute and convalescent COVID-19 samples were obtained from the United States, Italy and Spain. T cells, B-cell-depleted T cells, or PBMCs supplied cDNA or gDNA.

Participants' reported clinical history set cohort assignment. The length of the CDR3 is 15 residues. In germline, CDR1 is SGHDT, CDR2 YYEEEE. The junction had 9 bases not matched to a gene; V was cut back by 4 bases and J by 7 bases. As originally analysed: Reference gene primers were amplified, and this amplification served to estimate nucleated cell counts. Assay: immunoSEQ multiplex PCR; the TCRdb copy retains only in-frame clones and omits some. That table supplies the V and J calls and clone size; D and trimming were determined from the DNA. The table lists some 140,000 clones, roughly 84% of them singletons.

The genes are TRBV5-6 and TRBJ1-2; 11 bases map to TRBD1. This clonotype originated in a man aged 35 to 55 with acute COVID-19. The sample comprised PBMCs or T cells enriched from blood (not recorded which). The CDR3 here is CASSMTGTGGFGYTF. CDR3 nucleotides: TGTGCCAGCAGCATGACCGGGACAGGGGGGTTTGGCTACACCTTC. Full variable domain (rest looked up from reference TRBV5-6 and TRBJ1-2): DAGVTQSPTHLIKTRGQQVTLRCSPKSGHDTVSWYQQALGQGPQFIFQYYEEEERQRGNFPDRFSGHQFPNYSSELNVNALLLGDSALYLCASSMTGTGGFGYTFGSGTRLTVV.